This paragraph covers one TCR beta chain sequence. The antigen is not known. The germline V gene has CDR1 SEHNR and CDR2 FQNEAQ (reference sequence). The CDR3 sequence is 13 residues long. This specimen belongs to a study of T cells expressing NK-cell markers. Study-level background: It was from sorted CD3+CD56+NKG2C+, CD3+CD56+NKG2C- and CD3+CD56-NKG2C+ T cells that TCR beta repertoires came.

Study results and caveats: Several donors' CD3+CD56-NKG2C+ cells were dominated by the same clonotypes. Roughly 6 of the donors carried dominant NKG2C+ clonotypes that took up about 1.0-7.0% of their CD8+ T cells.

Generation of TCR beta cDNA was performed by 5'RACE template switching incorporating UMIs. With the 5' RACE reads reprocessed, TCRdb shows one record per CDR3 protein and no DNA. This sample lists over 150,000 distinct CDR3 sequences; its ten largest clones have around a third. Sequencing input: blood T cells: a sorted CD56 or NKG2C T cell subset, CD4+ or CD8+ T cells, or bulk PBMC T cells (not recorded which). This chain uses TRBV7-9 with TRBJ1-1. The clonotype comes from a woman between 45 and 65 years old in good health. This CDR3 is CASSLASATEAFF.